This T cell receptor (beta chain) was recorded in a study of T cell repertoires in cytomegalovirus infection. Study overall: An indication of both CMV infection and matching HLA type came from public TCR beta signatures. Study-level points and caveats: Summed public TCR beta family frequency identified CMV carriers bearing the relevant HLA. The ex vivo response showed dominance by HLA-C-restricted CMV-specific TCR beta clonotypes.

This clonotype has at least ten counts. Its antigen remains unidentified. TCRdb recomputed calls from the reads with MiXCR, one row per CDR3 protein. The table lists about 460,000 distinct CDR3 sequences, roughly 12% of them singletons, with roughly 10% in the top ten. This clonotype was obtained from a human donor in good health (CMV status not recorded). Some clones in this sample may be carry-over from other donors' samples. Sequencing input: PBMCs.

The CDR3 reads CASSLAAGQETQYF. CDR3 nucleotides: TGTGCCAGCAGCTTAGCGGCGGGCCAAGAGACCCAGTACTTC. The chain carries TRBV11-3 and TRBJ2-5; D might be TRBD2 (5 bases). Germline V gives CDR1 SGHNT, CDR2 YENEEA. The ends were cut back, 1 base at V and 1 base at J, with 7 bases in the middle. The CDR3 runs 14 residues.